The 16 T cell receptor beta chains in this list originate from one sample, sequenced in a study of PD-L1 blockade in urothelial cancer. Clones were sequenced by immunoSEQ multiplex PCR, and TCRdb holds only the in-frame ones, with some missing. In the table there are 90,000 or so clones, around 89% of which are singletons. Time point in this sample: pretreatment peripheral blood. The sample consisted of PBMCs, taken around atezolizumab (anti-PD-L1) treatment. The source of these receptors is a man aged 60-69 years with urothelial cancer.

This clone has a single count. The chain has TRBV5-6 and TRBJ2-5, with TRBD1 as a possible D gene (5 bases). The CDR3 length is 14 residues. CDR1 is SGHDT and CDR2 is YYEEEE in the germline V gene. V was pared by 2 bases and J by 2 bases, with 10 bases between. CDR3 bases: TGTGCCAGCAGCTTTAAAGACAGTCAAGAGACCCAGTACTTC. Translating gives CASSFKDSQETQYF.

This chain connects TRBV5-1 to TRBJ2-5, with D tentatively TRBD2 (6 bases). CDR3 length: 13 residues. CDR1 is SGHRS and CDR2 is YFSETQ in the germline V gene. V dropped 5 bases and J dropped 3 bases, with 11 bases sitting between them. The CDR3 reads CASRSVAEETQYF. The CDR3 DNA follows: TGCGCCAGCAGATCGGTAGCGGAAGAGACCCAGTACTTC.

The rearrangement uses TRBV9 and TRBJ1-4; 9 bases match TRBD1. J lost 6 bases, V lost 4 bases, and 7 bases had no gene match. Germline CDR1 reads SGDLS; CDR2 reads YYNGEE. This CDR3 contains 15 residues. The chain's CDR3 is CASSPTGTGYEKLFF. The CDR3 nucleotides read TGTGCCAGCAGCCCAACCGGGACAGGGTATGAAAAACTGTTTTTT.

The chain has TRBV27 and TRBJ2-1, with TRBD2 as a possible D gene (6 bases). CDR3 length equals 16 residues. V lost 5 bases and J lost 7, with 21 bases in between. Germline CDR1 and CDR2: MNHEY and SMNVEV (reference sequence). CDR3 protein: CASSPPGRGGFNEQFF. The DNA for the CDR3 is TGTGCCAGCAGTCCTCCAGGGCGGGGAGGTTTTAATGAGCAGTTCTTC.

V is TRBV5-4 and J is TRBJ1-1, with D possibly being TRBD1 (6 bases). Trimming left V 0 bases short and J 1 base short, with 13 bases between. Looked up from germline, CDR1 is SGHNT and CDR2 is YYREEE (reference sequence). The CDR3 consists of 16 residues. The CDR3 DNA reads as TGTGCCAGCAGCTTGGGCGGGGGCAGGGCGAACACTGAAGCTTTCTTT. Its translation: CASSLGGGRANTEAFF.

The chain employs TRBV7-2 and TRBJ2-3, with TRBD2 matching over 11 bases. CDR3 length: 15 amino acids. Germline values: CDR1 SGHTA, CDR2 FQGNSA. The V and J ends lost 3 bases and 6 bases, in that order; junction bases with no gene match: 5. The CDR3 protein is CASSLVASGRDTQYF. CDR3 sequence (DNA): TGTGCCAGCAGCTTGGTAGCTAGCGGGAGGGATACGCAGTATTTT. Drawing the rest from reference TRBV7-2 and TRBJ2-3, the complete variable domain is GAGVSQSPSNKVTEKGKDVELRCDPISGHTALYWYRQSLGQGLEFLIYFQGNSAPDKSGLPSDRFSAERTGGSVSTLTIQRTQQEDSAVYLCASSLVASGRDTQYFGPGTRLTVL.

The chain is built from TRBV9 and TRBJ2-3; 7 nucleotides align to TRBD2. V trimming: 0 bases; J trimming: 0 bases; junction bases outside the gene matches: 7. The V gene's germline CDR1 is SGDLS and CDR2 YYNGEE. The CDR3 spans 17 residues. The CDR3 DNA follows: TGTGCCAGCAGCGTAGCTCCTAGCGGAACTAGCACAGATACGCAGTATTTT. Amino acids: CASSVAPSGTSTDTQYF. The entire variable domain, with the rest obtained from reference TRBV9 and TRBJ2-3, is as follows: DSGVTQTPKHLITATGQRVTLRCSPRSGDLSVYWYQQSLDQGLQFLIQYYNGEERAKGNILERFSAQQFPDLHSELNLSSLELGDSALYFCASSVAPSGTSTDTQYFGPGTRLTVL.

V and J are TRBV9 and TRBJ2-1; D may be TRBD1 (6 bases). Germline V lookup: CDR1 SGDLS, CDR2 YYNGEE. V was pared by 5 bases and J by 0 bases, with 9 bases between. The CDR3 extends over 14 amino acids. The CDR3 DNA reads TGTGCCAGCAGGGGGGCGAGCTCCTACAATGAGCAGTTCTTC. This codes for CASRGASSYNEQFF.

The chain uses TRBV7-3 and TRBJ1-1; weak D call: TRBD1 (5 bases). CDR1 is SGHTA, CDR2 FQGTGA, per germline. V lost 0 bases to trimming and J lost 5 bases, with 7 bases between them. This CDR3 comprises 13 residues. CDR3 bases: TGTGCCAGCAGCTTAACAGGGGAAACTGAAGCTTTCTTT. Amino acid sequence: CASSLTGETEAFF.

V usage is TRBV6-5 and J usage is TRBJ2-7, with D tentatively TRBD1 (6 bases). The V end lost 5 bases, the J end lost 2 bases, and 13 bases lay between the germline ends. This CDR3 contains 14 residues. Germline V gene lookup returns CDR1 MNHEY and CDR2 SVGAGI. This CDR3 is CASSPQGLTYEQYF. Written as DNA, the CDR3 is TGTGCCAGCAGTCCCCAGGGGCTGACCTACGAGCAGTACTTC.

This chain links TRBV28 with TRBJ2-3; 10 nucleotides match TRBD2. This CDR3 region has 16 residues. V was clipped by 1 base and J by 0 bases; unmatched bases: 1. Looked up from germline, CDR1 is MDHEN and CDR2 is SYDVKM. Written as DNA, the CDR3 is TGTGCCAGCAGTTTATCGGGACTAGCGAGCACAGATACGCAGTATTTT. Amino acid sequence: CASSLSGLASTDTQYF.

This chain links TRBV30 with TRBJ2-3, with 9 bases identical to TRBD2. The CDR3 has 15 amino acids. CDR1 GTSNPN and CDR2 SVGIG come from the germline V gene (reference sequence). The J segment lost 2 bases and the V segment lost 2 bases, leaving 5 bases of the junction unmatched. Here the CDR3 reads CAWSKTSGFTDTQYF. DNA of the CDR3: TGTGCCTGGAGTAAGACTAGCGGATTCACAGATACGCAGTATTTT.

J is TRBJ2-4 and V is TRBV28; unclear D gene. Germline lookup yields CDR1 MDHEN and CDR2 SYDVKM. The CDR3 spans 16 residues. V was trimmed by 7 bases and J by 3 bases, leaving 19 bases between them. The chain's CDR3 is CASTLKRPRGKNIQYF. The CDR3 DNA sequence: TGTGCCAGCACCTTGAAAAGACCGAGAGGCAAAAACATTCAGTACTTC. The whole variable domain, remainder taken from reference TRBV28 and TRBJ2-4, is DVKVTQSSRYLVKRTGEKVFLECVQDMDHENMFWYRQDPGLGLRLIYFSYDVKMKEKGDIPEGYSVSREKKERFSLILESASTNQTSMYLCASTLKRPRGKNIQYFGAGTRLSVL.

The J gene is TRBJ1-1, the V gene TRBV5-4, with TRBD1 as a possible D gene (5 bases). Trimming stripped 1 base from V and 11 bases from J, with 21 bases between. From germline, CDR1 is SGHNT and CDR2 YYREEE (reference sequence). The CDR3 consists of 15 residues. In DNA, the CDR3 is TGTGCCAGCAGCTTGTGGGGGAGGTTAGATAGGAAGGCTTTCTTT. It translates to CASSLWGRLDRKAFF.

V and J are TRBV28 and TRBJ1-1, with D maybe TRBD1 (6 bases). This CDR3 contains 14 residues. The germline CDR1 and CDR2 sequences are MDHEN and SYDVKM. The V end lost 4 bases, the J end lost 3 bases, and 12 bases lay between the germline ends. CDR3 amino acids: CASSSGDTDTEAFF. CDR3 DNA sequence: TGTGCCAGCAGTTCCGGGGACACAGACACTGAAGCTTTCTTT.

The V call is TRBV18, the J call TRBJ2-5; TRBD1 aligns across 8 bases. The CDR3 is 15 residues long. CDR1 is KGHSH, CDR2 LQKENI, per germline. V trimming: 6 bases; J trimming: 5 bases; junction bases outside the gene matches: 11. The CDR3, as DNA: TGTGCCAGCTCCCCCGACAGGGGAATAATGGAGACCCAGTACTTC. Translation: CASSPDRGIMETQYF.